The following is a T cell receptor beta chain sequence with its context. Its target is unknown. This sample is part of a study of cytomegalovirus exposure and HLA in healthy donors. About the research overall: The same platform was used for the 120 or so validation repertoires as for the approximately 730 first-cohort repertoires, as reported in a later analysis.

Germline assignment: CDR1 SGHTA and CDR2 FQGTGA. The CDR3 spans 15 residues. Trimming removed 2 bases at V and 4 bases at J, with 14 bases between. General study points: Some TCR beta chains (around 160 of them) were listed as cytomegalovirus-associated. Both high specificity and high sensitivity reportedly marked the classifier's diagnosis of cytomegalovirus status. Under in vitro conditions, a few CMV-associated chains were confirmed as specific for CMV antigens.

Clones were sequenced by immunoSEQ multiplex PCR, and TCRdb holds only the in-frame ones, with some missing. The sample has 150,000 to 180,000 clones; around 84% are singletons. This chain connects TRBV7-3 to TRBJ1-1; weak D call: TRBD1 (6 bases). This clonotype was sampled from a human donor in good health. Sequenced: PBMCs. The CDR3 sequence is CASSLSSQGPTEAFF. The CDR3 nucleotides read TGTGCCAGCAGCTTATCCTCACAGGGTCCCACTGAAGCTTTCTTT.